The 8 T cell receptor beta chains below come from one sample, sequenced in a study of human T cells and chemical hapten exposure. TCRdb re-analysed the RACE reads in MiXCR, keeping a single row per CDR3 protein. The sample shows roughly 120,000 distinct CDR3 sequences, about 13% of them seen only once. Time point: patch test 1, 2 weeks after DPC sensitization. The treatment is: therapeutic diphenylcyclopropenone sensitization with weekly scalp DPC. The sample consisted of whole blood, taken in connection with sensitization to the hapten diphenylcyclopropenone (DPC). These receptors were collected from a man between 18 and 29 years old with alopecia areata. Some clones in this sample may be carry-over from other donors' samples.

At least ten counts were recorded for this clonotype. This chain connects TRBV6-2 or TRBV6-3 to TRBJ1-5; D is ambiguous. V gave up 7 bases and J gave up 0 bases, with 4 bases separating them. This CDR3 has 12 residues. Germline V CDR1 and CDR2: MNHEY, SVGEGT. As DNA, the CDR3 is TGTGCCAGCATGGATAGCAATCAGCCCCAGCATTTT. Translating it yields CASMDSNQPQHF.

The chain carries TRBV4-3 and TRBJ1-6; TRBD1 might be the D (5 bases). V was cut by 0 bases and J by 4 bases, with 19 bases left in between. Germline assignment: CDR1 LGHNA and CDR2 YSLEER. CDR3 length: 19 amino acids. The CDR3 DNA reads as TGCGCCAGCAGCCAAGATCTGGGATCAGGGAGATATTATAATTCACCCCTCCACTTT. It translates to CASSQDLGSGRYYNSPLHF.

The chain links TRBV19 to TRBJ1-1, with no clear D. Trimming removed 3 bases at V and 2 bases at J, with 7 bases between. Germline CDR1 reads LNHDA; CDR2 reads SQIVND (reference sequence). The CDR3 has 13 amino acids. This CDR3 reads CASSMGKNTEAFF. CDR3 nucleotide sequence: TGTGCCAGTAGTATGGGGAAAAACACTGAAGCTTTCTTT.

Ten or more counts support this clonotype. The CDR3 bases are TGTGCCAGCAGCCCCGGAGGGGATCAGCCCCAGCATTTT. This gives the protein CASSPGGDQPQHF. The chain has TRBV5-4 and TRBJ1-5, with TRBD1 as a possible D gene (5 bases). Germline V gives CDR1 SGHNT, CDR2 YYREEE (reference sequence). The CDR3 extends over 13 amino acids. The V gene lost 4 bases and the J gene lost 5 bases, with 10 bases spanning the gap.

V gene TRBV7-9 combines with J gene TRBJ2-5, with unresolved D. The V gene's germline CDR1 is SEHNR and CDR2 FQNEAQ (reference sequence). This CDR3 region has 14 residues. The V end lost 3 bases, the J end lost 2 bases, and 10 bases lay between the germline ends. For the CDR3, the DNA is TGTGCCAGCAGCTTCGGCCAGCCGCAAGAGACCCAGTACTTC. Amino acids: CASSFGQPQETQYF.

In this sample, this clonotype turned up a few times. This sequence joins TRBV7-8 and TRBJ2-7, with D possibly being TRBD2 (6 bases). Germline V lookup: CDR1 SGHVS, CDR2 FQNEAQ. Trimming removed 7 bases from V and 1 base from J, with 11 bases in between. This CDR3 is built from 13 residues. CDR3 DNA: TGTGCCAGCACCTTTAGCGGTTCCTACGAGCAGTACTTC. Protein: CASTFSGSYEQYF.

There are a few counts of this clonotype. This rearrangement joins TRBV6-5 to TRBJ1-2; 10 bases are shared with TRBD1. The CDR3 is made up of 16 amino acids. V trimming: 7 bases; J trimming: 2 bases; junction bases outside the gene matches: 10. Germline CDR1 MNHEY, CDR2 SVGAGI. The CDR3 loop reads CASTTTGGGLNYGYTF. CDR3 bases: TGTGCCAGCACCACGACAGGGGGCGGTCTAAACTATGGCTACACCTTC.

The chain carries TRBV9 and TRBJ2-5; TRBD2 is a possible D gene (5 bases). Trimming pared 0 bases from V and 5 bases from J, leaving 8 bases between. This CDR3 has 13 amino acids. Germline V CDR1 and CDR2: SGDLS, YYNGEE. The CDR3 region has the DNA TGTGCCAGCAGCGTAGCCGGGAAGGAGACCCAGTACTTC. Translated: CASSVAGKETQYF.